Listed below are T cell receptor beta chains from one sample, sequenced in a study of cytomegalovirus exposure and HLA in healthy donors. Method: immunoSEQ multiplex PCR; TCRdb's copy keeps in-frame clones and lacks some. The sample lists more than 150,000 clones; 80% were seen once. The source material was PBMCs. The source is a man in his forties in good health and CMV-seropositive. The CDR3 runs from the conserved cysteine through the conserved F or W. A D gene is named only where the DNA matches it firmly. Clone size is not always given. Where it is, it says once, few, many or a class for expanded clones.

J: TRBJ1-2; D: NA; V: TRBV18; size: NA; CDR3: CASSPPGHNYGYTF; DNA: TGTGCCAGCTCACCGCCAGGACACAACTATGGCTACACCTTC
J: TRBJ2-7; D: NA; V: TRBV11-2; size: few; CDR3: CASSLPQTYEQYF; DNA: TGTGCCAGCAGCTTACCACAGACCTACGAGCAGTACTTC
J: TRBJ1-3; D: NA; V: TRBV19; size: NA; CDR3: CASSMSRAGNTIYF; DNA: TGTGCCAGTAGTATGAGCAGGGCTGGAAACACCATATATTTT
J: TRBJ2-1; D: NA; V: TRBV6-5; size: few; CDR3: CASSYSGGPGEQFF; DNA: TGTGCCAGCAGTTACTCGGGGGGGCCGGGTGAGCAGTTCTTC
J: TRBJ1-5; D: TRBD1; V: TRBV7-9; size: NA; CDR3: CASSSGQGAKSNQPQHF; DNA: TGTGCCAGCAGCTCGGGACAGGGGGCGAAGAGTAATCAGCCCCAGCATTTT
J: TRBJ2-7; D: NA; V: TRBV29-1; size: NA; CDR3: CSACHSYEQYF; DNA: TGCAGCGCCTGTCACAGCTACGAGCAGTACTTC
J: TRBJ2-7; D: NA; V: TRBV19; size: NA; CDR3: CASPHKHEQYF; DNA: TGTGCCAGTCCCCATAAGCACGAGCAGTACTTC
J: TRBJ1-6; D: NA; V: TRBV27; size: NA; CDR3: CASSLGQLLSSYNSPLHF; DNA: TGTGCCAGCAGTTTAGGGCAGTTGTTGAGCTCCTATAATTCACCCCTCCACTTT
J: TRBJ2-7; D: NA; V: TRBV9; size: NA; CDR3: CASSPDSRHEQYF; DNA: TGTGCCAGCAGCCCAGACAGTCGCCACGAGCAGTACTTC
J: TRBJ2-2; D: NA; V: TRBV9; size: NA; CDR3: CASSVGHMNTGELFF; DNA: TGTGCCAGCAGCGTAGGTCACATGAACACCGGGGAGCTGTTTTTT
J: TRBJ2-7; D: NA; V: TRBV6-1; size: NA; CDR3: CASSTGKGEQYF; DNA: TGTGCCAGCAGTACCGGGAAGGGCGAGCAGTACTTC
J: TRBJ2-3; D: TRBD2; V: TRBV7-2; size: NA; CDR3: CASSPSGGPDSLYF; DNA: TGTGCCAGCAGCCCTAGCGGGGGGCCAGATTCACTGTATTTT
J: TRBJ2-7; D: TRBD1; V: TRBV5-1; size: NA; CDR3: CATRRRQGAGEQHF; DNA: TGCGCCACCCGTCGCCGACAGGGGGCGGGGGAGCAGCACTTC
J: TRBJ2-5; D: TRBD1; V: TRBV6-6; size: few; CDR3: CASSGPGQGTTGTQYF; DNA: TGTGCCAGCAGTGGTCCGGGACAGGGGACCACGGGGACCCAGTACTTC
J: TRBJ2-7; D: TRBD1; V: TRBV7-3; size: NA; CDR3: CASSRGQGREQYF; DNA: TGTGCCAGCAGTCGAGGACAGGGGCGCGAGCAGTACTTC
J: TRBJ1-1; D: NA; V: TRBV25-1; size: NA; CDR3: CASSEWPENTEAFF; DNA: TGTGCCAGCAGTGAATGGCCAGAGAACACTGAAGCTTTCTTT
J: TRBJ2-7; D: TRBD1; V: TRBV27; size: NA; CDR3: CASSLDRAREQYF; DNA: TGTGCCAGCAGTTTAGACAGGGCTCGGGAGCAGTACTTC
J: TRBJ2-1; D: NA; V: TRBV6-5; size: NA; CDR3: CASSFSGQRYYNEQFF; DNA: TGTGCCAGCAGTTTTTCCGGACAGAGATACTACAATGAGCAGTTCTTC
J: TRBJ2-7; D: TRBD1; V: TRBV11-3; size: NA; CDR3: CASSTGQGNEQYF; DNA: TGTGCCAGCAGCACCGGACAGGGGAACGAGCAGTACTTC
J: TRBJ2-1; D: TRBD2; V: TRBV11-2; size: NA; CDR3: CASSPRLAGTASYNEQFF; DNA: TGTGCCAGCAGCCCGAGACTAGCGGGGACTGCCTCCTACAATGAGCAGTTCTTC
J: TRBJ1-1; D: NA; V: TRBV9; size: NA; CDR3: CASSAGGNTEAFF; DNA: TGTGCCAGCAGCGCGGGTGGAAACACTGAAGCTTTCTTT
J: TRBJ2-1; D: TRBD2; V: TRBV6-1; size: NA; CDR3: CASSDWLAVNNEQFF; DNA: TGTGCCAGCAGTGATTGGCTAGCGGTTAACAATGAGCAGTTCTTC
J: TRBJ2-5; D: NA; V: TRBV19; size: NA; CDR3: CASGLGNGFQETQYF; DNA: TGTGCCAGTGGACTCGGGAATGGGTTCCAAGAGACCCAGTACTTC
J: TRBJ2-2; D: NA; V: TRBV18; size: once; CDR3: CASSPLGLLGMNTGELFF; DNA: TGTGCCAGCTCACCCTTGGGACTTTTGGGGATGAACACCGGGGAGCTGTTTTTT
J: TRBJ2-1; D: NA; V: TRBV19; size: once; CDR3: CASSPPEGRSYNEQFF; DNA: TGTGCCAGTAGTCCTCCCGAGGGGAGGTCCTACAATGAGCAGTTCTTC
J: TRBJ1-2; D: NA; V: TRBV5-6; size: NA; CDR3: CASSLAAYGYTF; DNA: TGTGCCAGCAGCTTGGCAGCGTATGGCTACACCTTC
J: TRBJ2-4; D: NA; V: TRBV28; size: NA; CDR3: CASSQRDNLKAKNIQYF; DNA: TGTGCCAGCAGTCAACGGGACAACTTAAAAGCCAAAAACATTCAGTACTTC
J: TRBJ1-4; D: NA; V: TRBV20-1; size: few; CDR3: CSATDSEKLFF; DNA: TGCAGTGCAACTGACAGTGAAAAACTGTTTTTT
J: TRBJ1-2; D: TRBD1; V: TRBV7-8; size: few; CDR3: CASSGWGQGAGVGGYTF; DNA: TGTGCCAGCAGCGGGTGGGGACAGGGGGCAGGAGTGGGTGGCTACACCTTC
J: TRBJ2-7; D: NA; V: TRBV29-1; size: NA; CDR3: CSVEGVVRGRVYEQYF; DNA: TGCAGCGTTGAAGGGGTAGTTCGGGGAAGGGTATACGAGCAGTACTTC
J: TRBJ2-1; D: TRBD1; V: TRBV5-4; size: NA; CDR3: CASSPGQTYRRNEQFF; DNA: TGTGCCAGCAGCCCGGGACAGACCTACCGTAGGAATGAGCAGTTCTTC
J: TRBJ2-7; D: NA; V: TRBV25-1; size: NA; CDR3: CASSDAGRSEQYF; DNA: TGTGCCAGCAGTGACGCGGGACGGTCTGAGCAGTACTTC
J: TRBJ1-1; D: NA; V: TRBV5-4; size: NA; CDR3: CASSLELDSRRIEAFF; DNA: TGTGCCAGCAGCTTAGAACTGGACAGTCGCCGTATTGAAGCTTTCTTT
J: TRBJ2-2; D: NA; V: TRBV19; size: NA; CDR3: CASSIGDRTGELFF; DNA: TGTGCCAGTAGTATTGGAGACAGGACCGGGGAGCTGTTTTTT
J: TRBJ1-2; D: NA; V: TRBV9; size: NA; CDR3: CASARANYGYTF; DNA: TGTGCCAGCGCCAGGGCCAACTATGGCTACACCTTC
J: TRBJ2-7; D: TRBD1; V: TRBV5-1; size: NA; CDR3: CASSFRQGSSYEQYF; DNA: TGCGCCAGCAGCTTCCGACAGGGGAGCTCCTACGAGCAGTACTTC
J: TRBJ1-2; D: NA; V: TRBV7-8; size: NA; CDR3: CASSPDGVYGYTF; DNA: TGTGCCAGCAGCCCAGACGGAGTCTATGGCTACACCTTC
J: TRBJ2-7; D: NA; V: TRBV30; size: NA; CDR3: CAWSEGNPYEQYF; DNA: TGTGCCTGGAGTGAGGGGAATCCTTACGAGCAGTACTTC
J: TRBJ1-6; D: TRBD1; V: TRBV5-6; size: NA; CDR3: CASSLDGTGGYNSPLHF; DNA: TGTGCCAGCAGCTTGGACGGGACAGGGGGATATAATTCACCCCTCCACTTT
J: TRBJ1-6; D: NA; V: TRBV6-5; size: NA; CDR3: CASSYADSPLHF; DNA: TGTGCCAGCAGTTACGCAGATTCACCCCTCCACTTT
J: TRBJ2-3; D: TRBD2; V: TRBV27; size: NA; CDR3: CASRGLGTDTQYF; DNA: TGTGCCAGCAGGGGACTAGGAACAGATACGCAGTATTTT
J: TRBJ1-3; D: TRBD1; V: TRBV7-2; size: NA; CDR3: CASSTGAGNTIYF; DNA: TGTGCCAGCAGCACAGGGGCCGGAAACACCATATATTTT
J: TRBJ2-3; D: TRBD1; V: TRBV5-1; size: once; CDR3: CASSLYGWGTGGDVTDTQYF; DNA: TGCGCCAGCAGCTTGTATGGATGGGGGACAGGGGGCGACGTCACAGATACGCAGTATTTT
J: TRBJ2-7; D: TRBD2; V: TRBV27; size: NA; CDR3: CASTLRRGLYEQYF; DNA: TGTGCCAGCACCTTACGGAGGGGACTATACGAGCAGTACTTC
J: TRBJ2-7; D: TRBD1; V: TRBV7-9; size: NA; CDR3: CASSLGTGPSYEQYF; DNA: TGTGCCAGCAGCTTGGGGACAGGGCCCTCCTACGAGCAGTACTTC
J: TRBJ1-6; D: TRBD1; V: TRBV18; size: NA; CDR3: CASSPLDRGGSPLHF; DNA: TGTGCCAGCTCACCACTCGACAGGGGTGGGTCACCCCTCCACTTT
J: TRBJ2-5; D: TRBD1; V: TRBV7-2; size: NA; CDR3: CASSSQGAGETQYF; DNA: TGTGCCAGCAGCTCACAGGGGGCGGGGGAGACCCAGTACTTC
J: TRBJ1-5; D: NA; V: TRBV5-1; size: NA; CDR3: CASSLQGSGQPQHF; DNA: TGCGCCAGCAGCTTACAGGGATCAGGTCAGCCCCAGCATTTT
J: TRBJ2-5; D: NA; V: TRBV9; size: NA; CDR3: CASSVGGALGTQYF; DNA: TGTGCCAGCAGCGTTGGGGGGGCACTGGGGACCCAGTACTTC
J: TRBJ1-6; D: NA; V: TRBV7-7; size: NA; CDR3: CASSLVKRTGYNSPLHF; DNA: TGTGCTAGCAGCTTAGTTAAAAGGACGGGGTATAATTCACCCCTCCACTTT
J: TRBJ2-5; D: TRBD1; V: TRBV9; size: NA; CDR3: CASSPRPGQGAETQYF; DNA: TGTGCCAGCAGCCCCCGACCGGGACAGGGGGCCGAGACCCAGTACTTC
J: TRBJ2-4; D: TRBD1; V: TRBV6-5; size: NA; CDR3: CASSLGTGGLGIQYF; DNA: TGTGCCAGCAGTTTGGGGACAGGGGGCCTCGGCATTCAGTACTTC
J: TRBJ1-1; D: NA; V: TRBV21-1; size: NA; CDR3: CAILSAVRVNTEAFF; DNA: TGTGCCATCCTCAGCGCAGTCAGGGTTAACACTGAAGCTTTCTTT
J: TRBJ1-2; D: TRBD1; V: TRBV7-2; size: NA; CDR3: CASSPGDRGNYGYTF; DNA: TGTGCCAGCAGCCCTGGGGACAGGGGAAACTATGGCTACACCTTC